This T cell receptor beta chain was found in a study of T cells in Graves' hyperthyroidism and ophthalmopathy. Whole-study results and caveats: The model foresaw ophthalmopathy a median approximately 6.1 months prior to onset. Most clonotypes expanded in thyroid above 0.001 were likewise present in blood.

Amplification targeted TCR beta CDR3 regions from RNA transcripts. Researchers ran a first-round RT-PCR on the TCR CDR3 using the HTBI primer set. TCRdb reprocessed the multiplex PCR reads via MiXCR and lists one record per CDR3 protein. The sample has hundreds of thousands of distinct CDR3 sequences, roughly 15% seen once. This clonotype was counted a few times. What it recognizes is unknown. Based on clinical symptoms, serum thyroxine and TRAb, thyroid ultrasound and orbital computed tomography, diagnoses were reached. Looked up from germline, CDR1 is LNHNV and CDR2 is YYDKDF (reference sequence). The ends were cut back, 3 bases at V and 0 bases at J, with 9 bases in the middle. The CDR3 has 16 residues.

This clonotype was sampled from a woman aged 50 to 60 with Graves' ophthalmopathy. The rearrangement joins TRBV15 to TRBJ2-6; D is unclear. The sequenced sample was blood. The CDR3 sequence is CATSRGASSGANVLTF. The CDR3, as DNA: TGTGCCACCAGCAGGGGCGCGAGCTCTGGGGCCAACGTCCTGACTTTC.